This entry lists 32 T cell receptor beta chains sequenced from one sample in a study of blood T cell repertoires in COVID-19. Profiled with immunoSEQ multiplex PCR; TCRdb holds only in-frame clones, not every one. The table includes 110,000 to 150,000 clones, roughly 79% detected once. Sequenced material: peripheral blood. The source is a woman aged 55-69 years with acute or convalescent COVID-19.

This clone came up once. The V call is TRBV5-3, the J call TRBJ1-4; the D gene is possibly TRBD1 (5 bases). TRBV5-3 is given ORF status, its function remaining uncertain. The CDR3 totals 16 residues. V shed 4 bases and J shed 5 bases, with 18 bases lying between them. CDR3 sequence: CARSGGTRVHNEKLFF. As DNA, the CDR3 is TGTGCCAGAAGCGGGGGGACGAGGGTCCACAATGAAAAACTGTTTTTT.

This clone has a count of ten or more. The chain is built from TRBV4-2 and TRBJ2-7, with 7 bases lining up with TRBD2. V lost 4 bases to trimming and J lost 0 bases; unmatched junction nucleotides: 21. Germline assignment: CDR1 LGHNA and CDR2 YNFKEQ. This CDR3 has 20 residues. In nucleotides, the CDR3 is TGTGCCAGCAGCCGTAAGGGTGGGCTCCCGCGGGAGCCTCTCTCCTACGAGCAGTACTTC. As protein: CASSRKGGLPREPLSYEQYF.

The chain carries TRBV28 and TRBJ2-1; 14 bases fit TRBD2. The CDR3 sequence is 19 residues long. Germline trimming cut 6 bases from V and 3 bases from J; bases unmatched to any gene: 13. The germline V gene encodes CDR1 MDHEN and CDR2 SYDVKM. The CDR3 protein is CASRPWPRGLAGVYNEQFF. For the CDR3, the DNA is TGTGCCAGCAGACCATGGCCTCGGGGACTAGCGGGAGTCTACAATGAGCAGTTCTTC.

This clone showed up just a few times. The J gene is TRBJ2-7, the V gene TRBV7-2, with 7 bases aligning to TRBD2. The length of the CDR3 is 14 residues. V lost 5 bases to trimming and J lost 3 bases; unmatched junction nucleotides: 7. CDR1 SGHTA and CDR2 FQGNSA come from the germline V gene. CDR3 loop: CASSHPSGVYEQYF. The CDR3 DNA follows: TGTGCCAGCAGCCACCCGAGCGGGGTCTACGAGCAGTACTTC.

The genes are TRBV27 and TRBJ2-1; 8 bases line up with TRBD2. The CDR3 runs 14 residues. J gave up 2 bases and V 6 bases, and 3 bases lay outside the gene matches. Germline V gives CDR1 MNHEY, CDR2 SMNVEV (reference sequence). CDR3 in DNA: TGTGCCAGCAGGGAGCGGGGGACCTACAATGAGCAGTTCTTC. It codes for CASRERGTYNEQFF.

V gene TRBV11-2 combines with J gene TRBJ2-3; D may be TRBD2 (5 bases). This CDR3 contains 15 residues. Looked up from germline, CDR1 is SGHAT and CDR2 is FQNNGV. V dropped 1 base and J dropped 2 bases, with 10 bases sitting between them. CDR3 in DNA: TGTGCCAGCAGCTTAGGTTGGCGGGTCACAGATACGCAGTATTTT. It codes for CASSLGWRVTDTQYF.

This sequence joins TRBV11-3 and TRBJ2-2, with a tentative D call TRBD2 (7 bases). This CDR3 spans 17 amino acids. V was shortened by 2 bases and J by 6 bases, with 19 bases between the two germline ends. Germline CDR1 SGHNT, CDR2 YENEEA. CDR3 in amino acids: CASSLNLGGAVAGELFF. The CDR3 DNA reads TGTGCCAGCAGCTTAAATCTTGGGGGGGCTGTTGCCGGGGAGCTGTTTTTT.

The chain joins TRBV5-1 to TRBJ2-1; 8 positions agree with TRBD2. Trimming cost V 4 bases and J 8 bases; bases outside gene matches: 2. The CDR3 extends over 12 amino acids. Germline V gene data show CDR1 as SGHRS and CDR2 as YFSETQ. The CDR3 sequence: CASSPGGYEQFF. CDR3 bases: TGCGCCAGCAGCCCGGGGGGGTATGAGCAGTTCTTC. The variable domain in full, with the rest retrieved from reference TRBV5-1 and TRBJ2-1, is KAGVTQTPRYLIKTRGQQVTLSCSPISGHRSVSWYQQTPGQGLQFLFEYFSETQRNKGNFPGRFSGRQFSNSRSEMNVSTLELGDSALYLCASSPGGYEQFFGPGTRLTVL.

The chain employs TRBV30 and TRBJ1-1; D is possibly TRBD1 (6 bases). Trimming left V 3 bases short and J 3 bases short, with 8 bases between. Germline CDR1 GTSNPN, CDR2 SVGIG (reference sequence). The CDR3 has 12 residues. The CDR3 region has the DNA TGTGCCTGGAGAGGGGGTGACACTGAAGCTTTCTTT. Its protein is CAWRGGDTEAFF.

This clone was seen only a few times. CDR3 amino acids: CASSWAGRSTDTQYF. The DNA of the CDR3 is TGCGCCAGCAGCTGGGCGGGTAGAAGTACAGATACGCAGTATTTT. The chain joins TRBV5-1 to TRBJ2-3; D is perhaps TRBD2 (5 bases). The CDR3 totals 15 residues. Between the trimmed V and J ends, which lost 3 bases and 3 bases, there was a span of 14 bases. From germline, CDR1 is SGHRS and CDR2 YFSETQ. Filled out from reference TRBV5-1 and TRBJ2-3, the complete variable domain reads KAGVTQTPRYLIKTRGQQVTLSCSPISGHRSVSWYQQTPGQGLQFLFEYFSETQRNKGNFPGRFSGRQFSNSRSEMNVSTLELGDSALYLCASSWAGRSTDTQYFGPGTRLTVL.

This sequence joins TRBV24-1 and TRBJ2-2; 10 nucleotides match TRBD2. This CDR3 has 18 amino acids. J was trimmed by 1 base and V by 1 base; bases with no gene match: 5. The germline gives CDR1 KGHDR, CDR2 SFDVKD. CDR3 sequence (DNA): TGTGCCACCAGTGATTTTCAACTAGCGGGAAGGAACACCGGGGAGCTGTTTTTT. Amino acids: CATSDFQLAGRNTGELFF.

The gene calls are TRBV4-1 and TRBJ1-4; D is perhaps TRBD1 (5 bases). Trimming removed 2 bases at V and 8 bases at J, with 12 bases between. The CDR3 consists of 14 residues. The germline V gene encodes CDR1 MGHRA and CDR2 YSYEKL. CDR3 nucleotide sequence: TGCGCCAGCAGCCAAAGGGGCGTTAGAGAAAAACTGTTTTTT. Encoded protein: CASSQRGVREKLFF.

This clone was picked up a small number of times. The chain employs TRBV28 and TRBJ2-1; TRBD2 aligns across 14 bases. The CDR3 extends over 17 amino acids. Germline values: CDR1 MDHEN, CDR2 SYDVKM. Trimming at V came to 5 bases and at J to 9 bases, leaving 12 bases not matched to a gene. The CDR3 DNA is TGTGCCAGCAGTCCCTCCAGGACTAGCGGGGGGTTTAGTGAGCAGTTCTTC. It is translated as CASSPSRTSGGFSEQFF.

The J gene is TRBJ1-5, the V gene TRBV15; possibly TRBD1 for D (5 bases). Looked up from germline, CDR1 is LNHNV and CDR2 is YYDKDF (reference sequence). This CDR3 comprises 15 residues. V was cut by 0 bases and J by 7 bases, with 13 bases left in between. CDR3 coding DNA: TGTGCCACCAGCAGAGAGGACAAGGGGATCCAGCCCCAGCATTTT. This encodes CATSREDKGIQPQHF.

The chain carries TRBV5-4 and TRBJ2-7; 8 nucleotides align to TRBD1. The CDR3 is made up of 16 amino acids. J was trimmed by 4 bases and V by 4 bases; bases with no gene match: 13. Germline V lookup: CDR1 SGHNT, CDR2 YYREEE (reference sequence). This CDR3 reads CASSLDRGRVFYEQYF. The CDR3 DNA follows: TGTGCCAGCAGCCTTGACAGGGGACGGGTGTTTTACGAGCAGTACTTC.

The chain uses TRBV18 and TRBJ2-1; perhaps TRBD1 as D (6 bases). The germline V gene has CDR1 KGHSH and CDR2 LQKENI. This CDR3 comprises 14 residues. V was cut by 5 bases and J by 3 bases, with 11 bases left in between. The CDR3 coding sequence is TGTGCCAGCTCAGAACAGGGCCGCTACAATGAGCAGTTCTTC. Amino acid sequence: CASSEQGRYNEQFF.

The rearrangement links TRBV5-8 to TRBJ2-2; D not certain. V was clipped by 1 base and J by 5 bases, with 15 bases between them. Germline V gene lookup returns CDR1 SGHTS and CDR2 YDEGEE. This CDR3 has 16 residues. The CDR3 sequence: CASSLLGQPTTGELFF. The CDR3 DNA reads TGTGCCAGCAGCTTGTTGGGCCAGCCTACGACCGGGGAGCTGTTTTTT.

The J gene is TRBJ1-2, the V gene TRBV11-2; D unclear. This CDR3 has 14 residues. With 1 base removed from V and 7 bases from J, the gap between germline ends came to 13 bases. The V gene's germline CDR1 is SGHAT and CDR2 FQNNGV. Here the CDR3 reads CASSLVGVESGYTF. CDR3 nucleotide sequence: TGTGCCAGCAGCTTAGTCGGGGTCGAGTCTGGCTACACCTTC.

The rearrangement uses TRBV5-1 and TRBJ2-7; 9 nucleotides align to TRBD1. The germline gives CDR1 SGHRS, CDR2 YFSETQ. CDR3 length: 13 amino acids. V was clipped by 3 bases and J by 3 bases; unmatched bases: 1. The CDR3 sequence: CASSSDRGYEQYF. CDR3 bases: TGCGCCAGCAGCTCGGACAGGGGCTACGAGCAGTACTTC.

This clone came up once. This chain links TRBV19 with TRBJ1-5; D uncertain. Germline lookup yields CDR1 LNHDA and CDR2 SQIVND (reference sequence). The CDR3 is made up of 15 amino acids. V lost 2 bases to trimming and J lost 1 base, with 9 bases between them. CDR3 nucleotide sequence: TGTGCCAGTAGTATAACATTCCAGAGCAATCAGCCCCAGCATTTT. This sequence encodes CASSITFQSNQPQHF.

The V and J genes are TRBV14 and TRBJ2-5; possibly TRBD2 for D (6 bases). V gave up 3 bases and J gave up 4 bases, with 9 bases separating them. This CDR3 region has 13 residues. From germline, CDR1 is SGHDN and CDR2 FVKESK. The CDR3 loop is CASSHRRGETQYF. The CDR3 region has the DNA TGTGCCAGCAGCCATCGGAGGGGAGAGACCCAGTACTTC.

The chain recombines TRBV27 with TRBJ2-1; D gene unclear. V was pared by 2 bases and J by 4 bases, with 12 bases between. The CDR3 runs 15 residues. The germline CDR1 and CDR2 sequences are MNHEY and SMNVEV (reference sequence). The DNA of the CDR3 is TGTGCCAGCAGTTTAGGAAGCGTAAGGTACAATGAGCAGTTCTTC. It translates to CASSLGSVRYNEQFF.

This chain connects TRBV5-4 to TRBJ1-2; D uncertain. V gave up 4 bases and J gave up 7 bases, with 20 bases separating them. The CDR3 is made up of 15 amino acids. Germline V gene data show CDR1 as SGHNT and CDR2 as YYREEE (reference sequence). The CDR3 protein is CASSQRRGVLVGYTF. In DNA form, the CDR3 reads TGTGCCAGCAGCCAAAGACGAGGAGTTCTGGTTGGCTACACCTTC.

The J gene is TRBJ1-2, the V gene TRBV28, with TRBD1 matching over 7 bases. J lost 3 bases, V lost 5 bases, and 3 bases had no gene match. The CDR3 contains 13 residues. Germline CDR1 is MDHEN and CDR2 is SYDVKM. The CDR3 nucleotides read TGTGCCAGCAGTGCGGGACAGTACTATGGCTACACCTTC. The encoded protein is CASSAGQYYGYTF.

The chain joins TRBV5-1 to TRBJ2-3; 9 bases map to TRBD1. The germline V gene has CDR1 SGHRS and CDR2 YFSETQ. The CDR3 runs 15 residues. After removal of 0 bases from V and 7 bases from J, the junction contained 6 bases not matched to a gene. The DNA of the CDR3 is TGCGCCAGCAGCTTGGACGGGACAGGGCCGAATACGCAGTATTTT. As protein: CASSLDGTGPNTQYF. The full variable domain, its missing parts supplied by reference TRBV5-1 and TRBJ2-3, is KAGVTQTPRYLIKTRGQQVTLSCSPISGHRSVSWYQQTPGQGLQFLFEYFSETQRNKGNFPGRFSGRQFSNSRSEMNVSTLELGDSALYLCASSLDGTGPNTQYFGPGTRLTVL.

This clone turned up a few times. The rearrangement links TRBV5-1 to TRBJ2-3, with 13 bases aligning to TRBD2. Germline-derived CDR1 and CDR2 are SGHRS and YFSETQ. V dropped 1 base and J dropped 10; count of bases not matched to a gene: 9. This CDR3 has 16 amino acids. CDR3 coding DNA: TGCGCCAGCAGCTTGACTAGCGGGAGGGGGCACCAGGCGCAGTATTTT. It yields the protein CASSLTSGRGHQAQYF.

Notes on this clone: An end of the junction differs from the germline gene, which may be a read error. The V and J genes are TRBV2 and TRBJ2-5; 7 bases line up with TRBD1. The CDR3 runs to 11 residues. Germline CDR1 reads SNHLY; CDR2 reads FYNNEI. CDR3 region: CASSERDRVNF. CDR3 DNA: TGTGCCAGCAGTGAAAGGGACAGAGTCAACTTC.

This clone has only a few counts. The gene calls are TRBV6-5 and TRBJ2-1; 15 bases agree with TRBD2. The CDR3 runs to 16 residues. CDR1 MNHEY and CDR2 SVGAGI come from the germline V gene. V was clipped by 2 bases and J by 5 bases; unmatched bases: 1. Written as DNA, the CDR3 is TGTGCCAGCAGTTACCGGACTAGCGGGAGGGACAATGAGCAGTTCTTC. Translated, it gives CASSYRTSGRDNEQFF.

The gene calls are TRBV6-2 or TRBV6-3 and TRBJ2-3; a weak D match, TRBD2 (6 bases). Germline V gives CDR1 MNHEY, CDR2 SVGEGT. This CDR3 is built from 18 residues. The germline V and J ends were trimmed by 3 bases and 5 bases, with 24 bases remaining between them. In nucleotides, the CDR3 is TGTGCCAGCAGTTATCGGAATAGCGGACTATCTGTGCTAGATACGCAGTATTTT. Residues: CASSYRNSGLSVLDTQYF.

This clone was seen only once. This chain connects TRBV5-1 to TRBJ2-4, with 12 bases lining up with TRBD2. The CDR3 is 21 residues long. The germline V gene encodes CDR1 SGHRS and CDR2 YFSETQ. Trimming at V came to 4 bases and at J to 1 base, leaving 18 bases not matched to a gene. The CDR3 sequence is CASSPLLAGGLLKGAKNIQYF. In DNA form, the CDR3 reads TGCGCCAGCAGCCCCCTCCTAGCGGGAGGGCTATTAAAGGGGGCCAAAAACATTCAGTACTTC.

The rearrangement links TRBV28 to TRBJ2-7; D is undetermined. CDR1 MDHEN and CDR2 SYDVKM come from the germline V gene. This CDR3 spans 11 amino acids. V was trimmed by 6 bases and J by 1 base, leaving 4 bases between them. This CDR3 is CASSSSYEQYF. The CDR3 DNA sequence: TGTGCCAGCAGCTCTTCCTACGAGCAGTACTTC.

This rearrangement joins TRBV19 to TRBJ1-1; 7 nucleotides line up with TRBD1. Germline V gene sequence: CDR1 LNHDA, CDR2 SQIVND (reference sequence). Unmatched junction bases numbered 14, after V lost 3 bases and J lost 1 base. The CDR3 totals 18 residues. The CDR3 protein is CASSITDLGGAWNTEAFF. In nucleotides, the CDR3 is TGTGCCAGTAGTATTACGGATTTAGGGGGCGCTTGGAACACTGAAGCTTTCTTT.